The 22 T cell receptor beta chains listed next were all sequenced from one sample in a study of OX40 agonist ivuxolimab in advanced cancers. Only in-frame clones appear in the TCRdb table, and some are missing; sequencing was by immunoSEQ multiplex PCR. Of tens of thousands of clones listed, around 82% are singletons. The material sequenced was CD4+ or CD8+ T cells sorted from blood, taken in a trial of the OX40 agonist ivuxolimab. Source of these receptors: an adult with an advanced solid tumor such as melanoma, head and neck, liver or kidney cancer.

The J gene is TRBJ2-1, the V gene TRBV7-2, with D uncertain. The CDR3 has 11 residues. Germline lookup yields CDR1 SGHTA and CDR2 FQGNSA. The V end was cut by 6 bases, the J end by 13 bases, with 13 bases between. The CDR3 nucleotides read TGTGCCAGCAGGCTAGGAAACAGACAGTTCTTC. Encoded protein: CASRLGNRQFF.

The chain links TRBV7-9 to TRBJ2-7; D call uncertain. The CDR3 has 11 residues. The V end lost 3 bases, the J end lost 9 bases, and 9 bases lay between the germline ends. Germline CDR1 is SEHNR and CDR2 is FQNEAQ (reference sequence). CDR3 DNA sequence: TGTGCCAGCAGCTTGATGGCAAGGCAGTACTTC. It codes for CASSLMARQYF.

The chain uses TRBV29-1 and TRBJ2-7; D perhaps matches TRBD1 (5 bases). V was clipped by 6 bases and J by 2 bases, with 11 bases between them. CDR3 length: 12 amino acids. The germline CDR1 and CDR2 sequences are SQVTM and ANQGSEA. CDR3 sequence (DNA): TGCAGCGTGGACGACAGCGCCTACGAGCAGTACTTC. Protein product: CSVDDSAYEQYF.

The chain uses TRBV6-6 and TRBJ1-2; D is ambiguous. The CDR3 is 13 amino acids. Germline-derived CDR1 and CDR2 are MNHNY and SVGAGI (reference sequence). The V and J ends lost 7 bases and 5 bases respectively, with 14 bases between them. The CDR3 sequence is CASTLNPNYGYTF. In nucleotides, the CDR3 is TGTGCCAGCACCCTAAACCCGAATTATGGCTACACCTTC.

V gene TRBV2 combines with J gene TRBJ2-1; 10 nucleotides agree with TRBD2. CDR3 size: 14 residues. The trim removed 7 bases at V and 7 bases at J, leaving 7 bases unmatched. Germline V gene sequence: CDR1 SNHLY, CDR2 FYNNEI. Written as DNA, the CDR3 is TGTGCCAGCAAACTAGCGGGATTGCAAAATGAGCAGTTCTTC. Translating gives CASKLAGLQNEQFF.

CDR3 in DNA: TGTGCCACCAGCAGAGATATCTCGGCAGTGAACACTGAAGCTTTCTTT. As protein: CATSRDISAVNTEAFF. This chain uses TRBV15 with TRBJ1-1, with D unresolved. The germline V gene encodes CDR1 LNHNV and CDR2 YYDKDF (reference sequence). The germline V and J ends were trimmed by 0 bases and 0 bases, with 11 bases remaining between them. The CDR3 runs 16 residues.

This chain connects TRBV5-1 to TRBJ1-4, with a possible D match to TRBD1 (5 bases). CDR1 is SGHRS, CDR2 YFSETQ, per germline. CDR3 length: 14 amino acids. Trimming pared 2 bases from V and 5 bases from J, leaving 10 bases between. In DNA, the CDR3 is TGCGCCAGCAGCTTCGGGCAGGGCAATGAAAAACTGTTTTTT. Its protein is CASSFGQGNEKLFF.

The sample holds a few counts of this clone. The chain combines TRBV4-1 with TRBJ2-1; 9 bases agree with TRBD2. V lost 1 base, J lost 0 bases, and 13 bases stayed unmatched. Germline loops: CDR1 MGHRA, CDR2 YSYEKL. The CDR3 runs 20 residues. The CDR3 spells CASSQGRARGGLSSYNEQFF. DNA of the CDR3: TGCGCCAGCAGCCAAGGTCGGGCGCGGGGGGGCCTGAGCTCCTACAATGAGCAGTTCTTC.

The rearrangement joins TRBV29-1 to TRBJ2-7; D perhaps matches TRBD2 (7 bases). V lost 6 bases, J lost 5 bases, and 23 bases lay in between. Germline loops: CDR1 SQVTM, CDR2 ANQGSEA. CDR3 length: 15 residues. Here the CDR3 DNA reads TGCAGCGTCGTACCCTCATGGGGGGGCCTCGACGAGCAGTACTTC. Translated, it gives CSVVPSWGGLDEQYF.

The chain carries TRBV7-2 and TRBJ2-6; D possibly matches TRBD1 or TRBD2 (5 bases each). Trimming left V 5 bases short and J 0 bases short, with 17 bases between. The CDR3 covers 18 residues. Germline-derived CDR1 and CDR2 are SGHTA and FQGNSA. CDR3 protein: CASSHPGTVGSGANVLTF. For the CDR3, the DNA is TGTGCCAGCAGCCATCCCGGGACCGTGGGCTCTGGGGCCAACGTCCTGACTTTC.

The rearrangement uses TRBV5-4 and TRBJ1-5; no clear D gene. Germline CDR1 reads SGHNT; CDR2 reads YYREEE (reference sequence). The CDR3 contains 13 residues. V gave up 0 bases and J gave up 9 bases, with 10 bases separating them. The CDR3 nucleotides are TGTGCCAGCAGCTTGGACGGAATCACGCCCCAGCATTTT. Its translation: CASSLDGITPQHF.

This chain links TRBV5-1 with TRBJ1-1; D gene ambiguous. The CDR3 spans 15 residues. CDR1 SGHRS and CDR2 YFSETQ come from the germline V gene. V shed 0 bases and J shed 0 bases, with 9 bases lying between them. CDR3 sequence: CASSLVGPMNTEAFF. The CDR3 bases are TGCGCCAGCAGCTTGGTCGGACCTATGAACACTGAAGCTTTCTTT.

The V and J genes are TRBV4-3 and TRBJ2-7, with D tentatively TRBD2 (6 bases). CDR1 is LGHNA and CDR2 is YSLEER in the germline V gene. V lost 1 base and J lost 3, with 16 bases in between. CDR3 length equals 16 residues. Here the CDR3 reads CASSQGGGVSLYEQYF. DNA of the CDR3: TGCGCCAGCAGCCAAGGGGGCGGGGTTAGCCTCTACGAGCAGTACTTC.

The chain couples TRBV2 to TRBJ2-5; D is unresolved. Judging by the DNA end, TRBJ2-7 fits better; the J call may be wrong. CDR3 length: 15 amino acids. CDR1 is SNHLY and CDR2 is FYNNEI in the germline V gene. The CDR3 is CASSHGRNPSYEQYF. The CDR3 DNA reads TGTGCCAGCAGCCACGGGCGAAATCCCTCCTACGAGCAGTACTTC.

This clone was detected only a few times. The CDR3 nucleotides read TGTGCCACTTCGGGGGACCAAGAGACCCAGTACTTC. Protein: CATSGDQETQYF. The chain employs TRBV25-1 and TRBJ2-5, with D possibly being TRBD2 (6 bases). CDR1 is MGHDK and CDR2 is SYGVNS in the germline V gene. V was cut by 10 bases and J by 0 bases, with 9 bases left in between. The CDR3 is 12 residues long. The full variable domain, in which reference TRBV25-1 and TRBJ2-5 provide the parts outside the CDR3, is EADIYQTPRYLVIGTGKKITLECSQTMGHDKMYWYQQDPGMELHLIHYSYGVNSTEKGDLSSESTVSRIRTEHFPLTLESARPSHTSQYLCATSGDQETQYFGPGTRLLVL.

This chain connects TRBV6-5 to TRBJ2-3, with TRBD1 as a possible D gene (6 bases). The CDR3 contains 16 residues. Per germline, CDR1 MNHEY and CDR2 SVGAGI. V was trimmed by 4 bases and J by 4 bases, leaving 18 bases between them. The CDR3 reads CASSSRQAPGADTQYF. The CDR3 DNA reads TGTGCCAGCAGTTCCAGACAGGCCCCAGGCGCAGATACGCAGTATTTT.

This clone was counted a few times. This chain uses TRBV7-3 with TRBJ2-5; D remains unclear. Germline V gives CDR1 SGHTA, CDR2 FQGTGA. CDR3 length equals 15 residues. V lost 2 bases and J 5 bases, leaving 15 bases between the germline ends. The CDR3 DNA sequence: TGTGCCAGCAGCTTACTCCCGGGTCCCGTGGAGACCCAGTACTTC. Translated: CASSLLPGPVETQYF. Full variable domain (remainder filled in from reference TRBV7-3 and TRBJ2-5): GAGVSQTPSNKVTEKGKYVELRCDPISGHTALYWYRQSLGQGPEFLIYFQGTGAADDSGLPNDRFFAVRPEGSVSTLKIQRTERGDSAVYLCASSLLPGPVETQYFGPGTRLLVL.

This clone was seen once. The chain carries TRBV28 and TRBJ2-1; D is ambiguous. V shed 3 bases and J shed 6 bases, with 3 bases lying between them. The CDR3 contains 11 residues. CDR1 is MDHEN, CDR2 SYDVKM, per germline. Here the CDR3 reads CASSFSNEQFF. The CDR3 coding sequence is TGTGCCAGCAGTTTCAGCAATGAGCAGTTCTTC.

CDR3 DNA: TGTGCCAGCAGCCCCCTCCGGGACAGACCTTACGAGCAGTACTTC. Amino acid sequence: CASSPLRDRPYEQYF. The chain links TRBV5-6 to TRBJ2-7; TRBD1 aligns across 7 bases. Germline V gene lookup returns CDR1 SGHDT and CDR2 YYEEEE. The CDR3 is made up of 15 amino acids. The ends lost 4 bases at V and 4 bases at J; junction bases unmatched: 11.

The sample holds a few counts of this clone. The V call is TRBV15, the J call TRBJ2-7, with TRBD1 as a possible D gene (5 bases). The CDR3 has 15 amino acids. CDR1 is LNHNV, CDR2 YYDKDF, per germline (reference sequence). The V and J ends lost 4 bases and 5 bases respectively, with 18 bases between them. The CDR3 protein is CATSINRPGIDEQYF. In DNA form, the CDR3 reads TGTGCCACCAGCATAAACAGGCCGGGCATCGACGAGCAGTACTTC.

This chain uses TRBV6-6 with TRBJ2-5; the match to TRBD2 covers 8 bases. Germline lookup yields CDR1 MNHNY and CDR2 SVGAGI (reference sequence). J gave up 5 bases and V 6 bases, and 8 bases lay outside the gene matches. This CDR3 is 14 amino acids long. The CDR3 protein is CASRPWAGGETQYF. CDR3 DNA: TGTGCCAGCAGGCCCTGGGCGGGGGGTGAGACCCAGTACTTC.

V usage is TRBV28 and J usage is TRBJ1-5; TRBD1 aligns across 9 bases. Germline V gives CDR1 MDHEN, CDR2 SYDVKM. With V trimmed by 6 bases and J by 4 bases, 7 bases remained unmatched. The CDR3 spans 15 residues. CDR3 DNA sequence: TGTGCCAGCAGGTACACAGGGGGCTTAAATCAGCCCCAGCATTTT. Protein: CASRYTGGLNQPQHF.